These 2 T cell receptor beta chains came from one sample sequenced in a study of T cell changes during pregnancy in multiple sclerosis. Profiled with immunoSEQ multiplex PCR; TCRdb holds only in-frame clones, not every one. The sample includes about 80,000 clones, 70% to 90% of them seen just once. The sequenced sample was peripheral blood, obtained before pregnancy. Every receptor here comes from a female donor with multiple sclerosis, enrolled in a pregnancy study.

CDR3: CASSLLGKETQYF. In nucleotides, the CDR3 is TGCGCCAGCAGCTTGCTCGGGAAAGAGACCCAGTACTTC. The chain employs TRBV5-1 and TRBJ2-5; the D gene is possibly TRBD2 (5 bases). Trimming stripped 1 base from V and 3 bases from J, with 7 bases between. The CDR3 sequence is 13 residues long. Germline V lookup: CDR1 SGHRS, CDR2 YFSETQ. Filled out from reference TRBV5-1 and TRBJ2-5, the complete variable domain reads KAGVTQTPRYLIKTRGQQVTLSCSPISGHRSVSWYQQTPGQGLQFLFEYFSETQRNKGNFPGRFSGRQFSNSRSEMNVSTLELGDSALYLCASSLLGKETQYFGPGTRLLVL.

The V gene is TRBV5-6, the J gene TRBJ2-3, with 12 bases fitting TRBD2. The V and J ends lost 0 bases and 5 bases, in that order; junction bases with no gene match: 1. In germline, CDR1 is SGHDT, CDR2 YYEEEE. This CDR3 has 15 residues. The CDR3 nucleotides read TGTGCCAGCAGCTTGGCTAGCGGGGGGGTAGATACGCAGTATTTT. Translation: CASSLASGGVDTQYF.